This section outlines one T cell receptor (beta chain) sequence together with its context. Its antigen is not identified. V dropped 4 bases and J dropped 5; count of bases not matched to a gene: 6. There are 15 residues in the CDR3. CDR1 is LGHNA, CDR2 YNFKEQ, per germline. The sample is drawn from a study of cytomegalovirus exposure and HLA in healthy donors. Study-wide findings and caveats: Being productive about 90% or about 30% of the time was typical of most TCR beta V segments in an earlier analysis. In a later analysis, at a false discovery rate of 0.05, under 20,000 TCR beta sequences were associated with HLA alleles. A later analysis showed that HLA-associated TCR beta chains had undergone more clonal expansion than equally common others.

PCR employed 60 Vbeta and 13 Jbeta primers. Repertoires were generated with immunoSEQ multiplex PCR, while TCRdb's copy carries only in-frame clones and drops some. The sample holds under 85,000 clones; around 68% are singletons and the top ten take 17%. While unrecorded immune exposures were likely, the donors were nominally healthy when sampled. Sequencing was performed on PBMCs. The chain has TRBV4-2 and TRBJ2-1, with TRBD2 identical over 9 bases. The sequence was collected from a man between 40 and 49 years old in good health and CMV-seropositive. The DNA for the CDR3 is TGTGCCAGCAGCCGGAGGACTAGCGAAGACAATGAGCAGTTCTTC. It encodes CASSRRTSEDNEQFF.